Listed here are 22 T cell receptor beta chains from one sample, sequenced in a study of T cell responses to AZD1222 COVID-19 vaccine listed by TCRdb under 2021. What this sample's time point label stands for: baseline before first vaccination. The library was prepared using the immunoSEQ multiplex PCR assay. The immuneACCESS repertoire file appears here via TCRdb, limited to in-frame rearrangements. These files lack a portion of the clones; in checked studies, under half of the deficit traces to unresolved V genes, and the cause of the others is not known. For this sample the table gives 90,000 to 120,000 clones, of which 93% were detected only once. Together, the top ten hold approximately 5% of the sample. The sample in question was peripheral blood, obtained on day 0 of AZD1222 vaccination. The receptors originated from an adult in good health.

This sequence joins TRBV10-3 and TRBJ1-1; perhaps TRBD1 as D (5 bases). Germline values: CDR1 ENHRY, CDR2 SYGVKD. The CDR3 spans 13 residues. Trimming removed 7 bases at V and 2 bases at J, with 11 bases between. DNA for the CDR3: TGTGCCATCAAGCAAACAGGCAACACTGAAGCTTTCTTT. Its translation: CAIKQTGNTEAFF.

V gene TRBV5-1 combines with J gene TRBJ2-7; 8 bases align to TRBD2. Germline values: CDR1 SGHRS, CDR2 YFSETQ. CDR3 size: 16 residues. V was pared by 7 bases and J by 0 bases, with 12 bases of the junction left unmatched. The CDR3 coding sequence is TGCGCCAGCTCCCGAGGTAGCGGGATCAGCTCCTACGAGCAGTACTTC. Amino acids: CASSRGSGISSYEQYF.

In this sample, this clone turned up once. This chain uses TRBV27 with TRBJ2-1; 14 bases fit TRBD2. The CDR3 has 16 amino acids. The germline gives CDR1 MNHEY, CDR2 SMNVEV (reference sequence). Trimming took 5 bases from V and 0 from J; bases not matched to a gene: 0. CDR3 sequence (DNA): TGTGCCAGCAGTGGACTAGCGGGAGGCTCCTACAATGAGCAGTTCTTC. This encodes CASSGLAGGSYNEQFF.

This sequence joins TRBV10-3 and TRBJ1-5; D gene unclear. CDR3 size: 12 residues. The V gene lost 0 bases and the J gene lost 7 bases, with 4 bases spanning the gap. Per the germline V gene, CDR1 is ENHRY and CDR2 is SYGVKD. The CDR3 spells CAISESGQPQHF. As DNA, the CDR3 is TGTGCCATCAGTGAGTCGGGGCAGCCCCAGCATTTT.

This chain uses TRBV18 with TRBJ1-5; D remains ambiguous. In germline, CDR1 is KGHSH, CDR2 LQKENI. V was cut by 2 bases and J by 4 bases, with 9 bases left in between. The CDR3 has 14 amino acids. For the CDR3, the DNA is TGTGCCAGCTCACCAAACGGTCGGAATCAGCCCCAGCATTTT. This gives the protein CASSPNGRNQPQHF.

V gene TRBV5-1 combines with J gene TRBJ1-2, with D maybe TRBD1 (5 bases). The CDR3 runs to 13 residues. With 1 base removed from V and 7 bases from J, the gap between germline ends came to 11 bases. CDR1 and CDR2 (germline): SGHRS, YFSETQ. The DNA of the CDR3 is TGCGCCAGCAGCTTGATGCAGGGAACTGGCTACACCTTC. It yields the protein CASSLMQGTGYTF.

As for this clone: One end of the junction does not line up with germline, which may come from a read error. V and J are TRBV7-9 and TRBJ2-5; 10 bases map to TRBD2. Per germline, CDR1 SEHNR and CDR2 FQNEAQ (reference sequence). CDR3 size: 16 residues. CDR3 coding DNA: TGTGCCAGCAGCCTAGCTAGCGGGAGCTACCAAGAGACCCAGTACTTC. Protein: CASSLASGSYQETQYF.

The rearrangement links TRBV15 to TRBJ1-4; 7 bases line up with TRBD1. Germline CDR1 and CDR2: LNHNV and YYDKDF (reference sequence). V trimming: 3 bases; J trimming: 3 bases; junction bases outside the gene matches: 7. The CDR3 totals 16 residues. CDR3 loop: CATSRTGWDSNEKLFF. DNA for the CDR3: TGTGCCACCAGCAGGACAGGGTGGGACTCTAATGAAAAACTGTTTTTT.

The genes are TRBV6-5 and TRBJ1-1, with 9 bases fitting TRBD1. Germline assignment: CDR1 MNHEY and CDR2 SVGAGI. This CDR3 is built from 13 residues. The V segment lost 5 bases and the J segment 6 bases; nucleotides outside the gene matches: 4. CDR3 in DNA: TGTGCCAGCAGTCGCCGGGACAGGGCTGAAGCTTTCTTT. Protein: CASSRRDRAEAFF.

The J gene is TRBJ1-2, the V gene TRBV28; 7 nucleotides align to TRBD1. Trimming cost V 3 bases and J 0 bases; bases outside gene matches: 1. CDR1 and CDR2 (germline): MDHEN, SYDVKM. This CDR3 is built from 14 residues. Here the CDR3 reads CASSLTGPNYGYTF. The CDR3, as DNA: TGTGCCAGCAGTTTGACAGGGCCTAACTATGGCTACACCTTC.

The chain links TRBV7-2 to TRBJ2-3, with D uncertain. The CDR3 totals 16 residues. Germline CDR1 and CDR2: SGHTA and FQGNSA. Trimming left V 6 bases short and J 2 bases short, with 18 bases between. The CDR3 reads CASSKNFGRTTDTQYF. The CDR3 bases are TGTGCCAGCAGTAAGAATTTCGGCAGGACCACAGATACGCAGTATTTT. Full variable domain (outside the CDR3, taken from reference TRBV7-2 and TRBJ2-3): GAGVSQSPSNKVTEKGKDVELRCDPISGHTALYWYRQSLGQGLEFLIYFQGNSAPDKSGLPSDRFSAERTGGSVSTLTIQRTQQEDSAVYLCASSKNFGRTTDTQYFGPGTRLTVL.

The rearrangement joins TRBV6-5 to TRBJ1-1; unclear D gene. V lost 7 bases and J lost 2, with 11 bases in between. Germline V gene data show CDR1 as MNHEY and CDR2 as SVGAGI. This CDR3 is 13 amino acids long. The CDR3 sequence: CASTELRNTEAFF. The CDR3, as DNA: TGTGCCAGCACCGAACTCAGAAACACTGAAGCTTTCTTT.

The gene calls are TRBV4-3 and TRBJ2-3; D remains ambiguous. V was trimmed by 0 bases and J by 4 bases, leaving 8 bases between them. Germline-derived CDR1 and CDR2 are LGHNA and YSLEER. The CDR3 extends over 14 amino acids. CDR3: CASSQESRADTQYF. In DNA, the CDR3 is TGCGCCAGCAGCCAAGAGTCCAGAGCAGATACGCAGTATTTT.

This sequence joins TRBV5-4 and TRBJ2-3; 10 nucleotides agree with TRBD2. Germline lookup yields CDR1 SGHNT and CDR2 YYREEE (reference sequence). CDR3 size: 15 residues. J was trimmed by 3 bases and V by 4 bases; bases with no gene match: 5. The CDR3 sequence is CASSRDSGRTDTQYF. The CDR3 coding sequence is TGTGCCAGCAGCCGGGATAGCGGGAGGACAGATACGCAGTATTTT. The whole variable domain, filled in from reference TRBV5-4 and TRBJ2-3, reads ETGVTQSPTHLIKTRGQQVTLRCSSQSGHNTVSWYQQALGQGPQFIFQYYREEENGRGNFPPRFSGLQFPNYSSELNVNALELDDSALYLCASSRDSGRTDTQYFGPGTRLTVL.

The rearrangement uses TRBV4-3 and TRBJ2-7; 9 bases fit TRBD2. Germline assignment: CDR1 LGHNA and CDR2 YSLEER. The CDR3 extends over 16 amino acids. With 0 bases clipped from V and 3 bases from J, the junction kept 6 bases outside the gene matches. This CDR3 is CASSQDLAGIGYEQYF. The CDR3, as DNA: TGCGCCAGCAGCCAAGACCTAGCGGGAATCGGCTACGAGCAGTACTTC.

This chain connects TRBV6-6 to TRBJ1-2; 7 bases match TRBD1. There are 15 residues in the CDR3. J lost 3 bases, V lost 8 bases, and 12 bases had no gene match. Germline V gene data show CDR1 as MNHNY and CDR2 as SVGAGI (reference sequence). The CDR3 nucleotides are TGTGCCAGCGGAACAGGGGCGGAACTCCACTATGGCTACACCTTC. Protein product: CASGTGAELHYGYTF.

The J gene is TRBJ1-5, the V gene TRBV6-5; unclear D gene. CDR3 size: 15 residues. Between the trimmed V and J ends, which lost 7 bases and 4 bases, there was a span of 17 bases. Germline assignment: CDR1 MNHEY and CDR2 SVGAGI. CDR3 loop: CASTHSPTSNQPQHF. In DNA form, the CDR3 reads TGTGCCAGCACCCACTCTCCGACCTCTAATCAGCCCCAGCATTTT.

The gene calls are TRBV28 and TRBJ2-3; possible D gene TRBD1, 5 bases. V lost 5 bases and J 0 bases, leaving 12 bases between the germline ends. CDR1 is MDHEN, CDR2 SYDVKM, per germline. The CDR3 is 15 amino acids. Here the CDR3 DNA reads TGTGCCAGCAGTGCCCTAGGGGTTAGCACAGATACGCAGTATTTT. This translates into CASSALGVSTDTQYF.

The rearrangement joins TRBV28 to TRBJ1-1, with D possibly being TRBD1 (5 bases). The V end was cut by 5 bases, the J end by 3 bases, with 13 bases between. The CDR3 loop spans 14 amino acids. Germline V gene data show CDR1 as MDHEN and CDR2 as SYDVKM. The chain's CDR3 is CASSPGGTYTEAFF. CDR3 coding DNA: TGTGCCAGCAGTCCCGGGGGTACGTACACTGAAGCTTTCTTT.

This sequence joins TRBV7-9 and TRBJ2-2; perhaps TRBD1 as D (6 bases). V lost 5 bases to trimming and J lost 7 bases, with 17 bases between them. The CDR3 contains 15 residues. CDR1 is SEHNR and CDR2 is FQNEAQ in the germline V gene (reference sequence). The CDR3 nucleotides read TGTGCCAGCAGCATCTACAGGGATAAGGACGGGGAGCTGTTTTTT. Amino acid sequence: CASSIYRDKDGELFF.

This clone has just a few counts. The rearrangement joins TRBV5-1 to TRBJ1-3; tentative D call: TRBD1 (6 bases). The CDR3 extends over 14 amino acids. Germline CDR1 SGHRS, CDR2 YFSETQ. Trimming pared 2 bases from V and 4 bases from J, leaving 10 bases between. The CDR3 loop reads CASSFAGVGNTIYF. As DNA, the CDR3 is TGCGCCAGCAGCTTCGCAGGGGTGGGAAACACCATATATTTT.

J is TRBJ1-1 and V is TRBV5-1; tentatively, D is TRBD1 (6 bases). Trimming pared 0 bases from V and 5 bases from J, leaving 20 bases between. CDR1 is SGHRS, CDR2 YFSETQ, per germline. The CDR3 sequence is 17 residues long. The CDR3 here is CASSLAVEAGAVTEAFF. The CDR3 DNA reads as TGCGCCAGCAGCTTGGCCGTGGAGGCAGGGGCCGTTACTGAAGCTTTCTTT.